This TCR beta chain is drawn from a study of control samples from healthy donors and cancer patients. Clones were read by immunoSEQ multiplex PCR, and TCRdb kept only the in-frame ones, dropping some. The sample has 210,000 or so clones; about nine tenths are singletons. The sample taken for sequencing was blood. This receptor was identified in a man under 40 in good health.

CDR3 nucleotides: TGTGCCAGCAGTTTATTTTTCGGACTAGGAGTCAATGAGCAGTTCTTC. Its protein product is CASSLFFGLGVNEQFF. This sequence joins TRBV27 and TRBJ2-1, with 7 positions matching TRBD2. This CDR3 comprises 16 residues. V was clipped by 1 base and J by 6 bases; unmatched bases: 9. Germline CDR1 MNHEY, CDR2 SMNVEV (reference sequence).